This TCR beta chain was sequenced for a study of cytomegalovirus exposure and HLA in healthy donors. Use of 60 Vbeta and 13 Jbeta primers characterized the PCR. Clones were sequenced by immunoSEQ multiplex PCR, and TCRdb holds only the in-frame ones, with some missing. The data show under 200,000 clones, over 70% seen once. Looked up from germline, CDR1 is SGHVS and CDR2 is FNYEAQ. The CDR3 extends over 16 amino acids. Trimming removed 5 bases from V and 5 bases from J; junction bases left unmatched: 11. As for this clone: The antigen remains unidentified.

Whole-study results and caveats: Later on, a genetic analysis was performed. It linked a missense variant in DCLRE1C with V- and J-gene trimming of TCR beta. Researchers reported from a later analysis that most CMV-associated TCR beta chains appeared HLA-restricted.

Material: PBMCs. This TCR was recovered from a woman aged 25 to 45 in good health and CMV-seronegative. The rearrangement joins TRBV7-6 to TRBJ1-2, with TRBD1 matching 10 bases. In DNA, the CDR3 is TGTGCCAGCAGCGAAATTCCGGGACAGGGGTCGTATGGCTACACCTTC. Translating it yields CASSEIPGQGSYGYTF. The full variable domain, its missing parts supplied by reference TRBV7-6 and TRBJ1-2, is GAGVSQSPRYKVTKRGQDVALRCDPISGHVSLYWYRQALGQGPEFLTYFNYEAQQDKSGLPNDRFSAERPEGSISTLTIQRTEQRDSAMYRCASSEIPGQGSYGYTFGSGTRLTVV.